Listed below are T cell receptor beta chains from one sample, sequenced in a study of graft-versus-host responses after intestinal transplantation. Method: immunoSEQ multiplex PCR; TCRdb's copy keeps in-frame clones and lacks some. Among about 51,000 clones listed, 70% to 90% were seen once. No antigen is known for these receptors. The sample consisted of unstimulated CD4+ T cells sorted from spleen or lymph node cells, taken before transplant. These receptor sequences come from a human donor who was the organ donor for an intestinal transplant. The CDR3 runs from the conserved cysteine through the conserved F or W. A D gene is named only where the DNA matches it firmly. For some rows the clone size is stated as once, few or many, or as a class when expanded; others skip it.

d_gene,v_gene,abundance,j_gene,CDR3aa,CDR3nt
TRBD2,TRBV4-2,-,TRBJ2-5,CASSHLAGEYGETQYF,TGTGCCAGCAGCCACCTAGCGGGAGAATATGGTGAGACCCAGTACTTC
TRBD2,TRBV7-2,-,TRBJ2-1,CASRIGTSAYNEQFF,TGTGCCAGCAGAATAGGGACTAGCGCGTACAATGAGCAGTTCTTC
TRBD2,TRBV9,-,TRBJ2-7,CASSVASGGSYEQYF,TGTGCCAGCAGCGTAGCTAGCGGGGGGTCCTACGAGCAGTACTTC
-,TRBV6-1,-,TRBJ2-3,CASSVRQGADTQYF,TGTGCCAGCAGTGTTCGGCAGGGCGCAGATACGCAGTATTTT
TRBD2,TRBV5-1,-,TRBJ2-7,CASSLTSGRFADEQYF,TGCGCCAGCAGCCTGACTAGCGGGAGGTTTGCGGACGAGCAGTACTTC
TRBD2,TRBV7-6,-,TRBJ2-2,CASSVVPGLAGEGPNTGELFF,TGTGCCAGCAGTGTTGTACCGGGACTAGCGGGAGAGGGCCCAAACACCGGGGAGCTGTTTTTT
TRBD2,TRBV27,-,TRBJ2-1,CASSLRASGRYYNEQFF,TGTGCCAGCAGTTTAAGGGCTAGCGGGAGGTACTACAATGAGCAGTTCTTC
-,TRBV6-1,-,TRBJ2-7,CASSARYEQYF,TGTGCCAGCAGTGCCCGCTACGAGCAGTACTTC
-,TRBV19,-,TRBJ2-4,CASSRGRPFKNIQYF,TGTGCCAGTAGTAGAGGCAGACCGTTCAAAAACATTCAGTACTTC
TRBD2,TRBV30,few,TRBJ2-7,CAWSTSGPYEQYF,TGTGCCTGGAGCACTAGCGGCCCCTACGAGCAGTACTTC
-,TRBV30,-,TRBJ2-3,CAWSEENRGGTDTQYF,TGTGCCTGGAGTGAGGAAAACCGTGGGGGGACAGATACGCAGTATTTT
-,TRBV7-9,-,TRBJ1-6,CASSFGRGYSPLHF,TGTGCCAGCAGCTTTGGGAGAGGGTATTCACCCCTCCACTTT
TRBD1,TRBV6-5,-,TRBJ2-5,CASSFDRGLRETQYF,TGTGCCAGCAGTTTTGACAGGGGTTTAAGGGAGACCCAGTACTTC
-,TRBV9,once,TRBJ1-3,CASSVATIGGPSLAIYF,TGTGCCAGCAGCGTAGCTACTATCGGAGGCCCGAGCCTCGCCATATATTTT
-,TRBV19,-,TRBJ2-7,CASSARGLEKIYEQYF,TGTGCCAGTAGTGCTAGAGGACTCGAAAAGATTTACGAGCAGTACTTC
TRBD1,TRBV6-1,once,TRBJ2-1,CASSANIGGPDEQFF,TGTGCCAGCAGTGCCAACATAGGGGGCCCTGATGAGCAGTTCTTC
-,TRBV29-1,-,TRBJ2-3,CSVSWIGGPGDTQYF,TGCAGCGTGTCTTGGATAGGAGGGCCGGGAGATACGCAGTATTTT
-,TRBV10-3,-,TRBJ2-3,CAISPPTSTDTQYF,TGTGCCATCAGTCCGCCGACTAGCACAGATACGCAGTATTTT